The T cell receptor beta chain described here comes from a study of T and B cells in COVID-19 patients. Overall study results and limits: CD4+, regulatory T cell, CD8+ and sorted SARS-CoV-2-responsive or tetramer+ T cells were not yet sequenced. Patients with COVID-19 reportedly showed strongly skewed T cell receptor beta variable and joining gene usage. Blood from mildly ill patients while symptomatic, and early samples from severe cases, were scarce. At recovery TRB diversity and richness exceeded healthy donors, after highly clonal active COVID-19 repertoires.

This clonotype is judged medium-sized (0.01 to 0.1%). What it recognizes is unknown. Each TRB amplification used roughly 220-550 ng of genomic DNA from blood. V was shortened by 4 bases and J by 4 bases, with 11 bases between the two germline ends. CDR1 is GTSNPN and CDR2 is SVGIG in the germline V gene (reference sequence). This CDR3 spans 12 amino acids. Multiplex PCR with BIOMED2 TRB-A/B primer pools amplified TRB rearrangements. In TCRdb, the multiplex PCR reads were re-called with MiXCR into one record per CDR3 protein. In the table there are some 5,700 distinct CDR3 sequences, about 25% of which are singletons.

The sequenced sample consisted of blood. This clonotype originated in a human donor with active COVID-19. This chain joins TRBV30 and TRBJ2-7; possibly TRBD2 for D (5 bases). CDR3: CAWISPGYEQYF. CDR3 bases: TGTGCCTGGATATCCCCGGGGTACGAGCAGTACTTC.